This T cell receptor (beta chain) is from a study of PD-L1 blockade in urothelial cancer. This clone was seen only a few times. V gave up 5 bases and J gave up 1 base; unmatched junction bases: 10. CDR1 SGHAT and CDR2 FQNNGV come from the germline V gene. The CDR3 runs to 16 residues. Time point noted: pretreatment peripheral blood. The repertoire was sequenced with immunoSEQ multiplex PCR; TCRdb's copy has only in-frame clones and lacks some. Among 45,000 to 60,000 clones listed, 75% to 90% were seen once. This receptor was identified in a man aged 50-60 years with urothelial cancer. The sample consisted of PBMCs, taken around atezolizumab (anti-PD-L1) treatment. The chain joins TRBV11-2 to TRBJ2-5, with 7 bases identical to TRBD2. The CDR3 bases are TGTGCCAGCAGCCAGCGTGCTAGCGGATTCCAAGAGACCCAGTACTTC. The encoded protein is CASSQRASGFQETQYF.